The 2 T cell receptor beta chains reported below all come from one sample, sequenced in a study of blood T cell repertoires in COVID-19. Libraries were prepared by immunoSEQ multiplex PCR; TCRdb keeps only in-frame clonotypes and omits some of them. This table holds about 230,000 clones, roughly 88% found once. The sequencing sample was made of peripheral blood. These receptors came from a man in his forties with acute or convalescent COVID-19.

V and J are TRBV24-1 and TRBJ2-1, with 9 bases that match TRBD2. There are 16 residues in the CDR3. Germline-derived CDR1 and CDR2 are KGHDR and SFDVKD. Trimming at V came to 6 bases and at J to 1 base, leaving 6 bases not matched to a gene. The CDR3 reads CATSYSGSGSYNEQFF. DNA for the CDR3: TGTGCCACCAGTTATAGCGGGAGCGGATCCTACAATGAGCAGTTCTTC.

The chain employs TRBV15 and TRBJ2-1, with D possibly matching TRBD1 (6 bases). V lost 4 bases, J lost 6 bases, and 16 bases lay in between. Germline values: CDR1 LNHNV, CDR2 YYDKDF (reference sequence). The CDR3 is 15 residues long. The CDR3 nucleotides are TGTGCCACCAGCACCAGACAGGATGGGGTCAATGAGCAGTTCTTC. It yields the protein CATSTRQDGVNEQFF.